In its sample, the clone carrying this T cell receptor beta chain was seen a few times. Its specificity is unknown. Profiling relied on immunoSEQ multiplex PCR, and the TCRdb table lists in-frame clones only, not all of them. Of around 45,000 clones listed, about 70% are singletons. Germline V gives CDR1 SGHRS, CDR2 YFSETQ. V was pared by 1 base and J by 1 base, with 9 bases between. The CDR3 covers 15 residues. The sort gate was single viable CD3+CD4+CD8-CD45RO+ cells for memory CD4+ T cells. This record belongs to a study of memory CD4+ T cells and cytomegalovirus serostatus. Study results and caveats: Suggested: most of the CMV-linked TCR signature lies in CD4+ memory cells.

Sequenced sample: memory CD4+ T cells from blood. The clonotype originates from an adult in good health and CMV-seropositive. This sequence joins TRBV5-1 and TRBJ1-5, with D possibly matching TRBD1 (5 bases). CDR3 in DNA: TGCGCCAGCAGCTTGTTTGGGGACAGCAATCAGCCCCAGCATTTT. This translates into CASSLFGDSNQPQHF.